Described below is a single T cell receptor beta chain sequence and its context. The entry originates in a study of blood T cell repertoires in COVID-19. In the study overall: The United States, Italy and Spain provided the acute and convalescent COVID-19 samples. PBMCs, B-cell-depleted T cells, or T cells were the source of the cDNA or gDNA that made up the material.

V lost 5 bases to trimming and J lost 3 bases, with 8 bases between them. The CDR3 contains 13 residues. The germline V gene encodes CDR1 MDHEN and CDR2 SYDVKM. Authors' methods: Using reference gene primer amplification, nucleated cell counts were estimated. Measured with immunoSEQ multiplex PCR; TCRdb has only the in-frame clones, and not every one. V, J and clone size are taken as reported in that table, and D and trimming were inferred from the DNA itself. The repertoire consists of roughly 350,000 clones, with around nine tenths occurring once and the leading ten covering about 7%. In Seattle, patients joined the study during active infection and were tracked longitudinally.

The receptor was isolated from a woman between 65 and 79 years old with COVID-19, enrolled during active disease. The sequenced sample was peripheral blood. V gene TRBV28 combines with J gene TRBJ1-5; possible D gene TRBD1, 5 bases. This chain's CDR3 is CASSQGINQPQHF. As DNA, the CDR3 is TGTGCCAGCAGTCAGGGAATCAATCAGCCCCAGCATTTT.